These 20 T cell receptor beta chains were all obtained from the same sample, sequenced in a study of T cell responses to AZD1222 COVID-19 vaccine. Assay used: immunoSEQ multiplex PCR; TCRdb lists only in-frame clones, some missing. Among some 150,000 clones, about 91% were seen once, and the ten largest hold about 4%. Sequences were derived from peripheral blood, sampled on day 0 of MenACWY control vaccination. The receptors come from an adult in good health.

The rearrangement uses TRBV7-2 and TRBJ1-5; D uncertain. This CDR3 is built from 11 residues. Germline assignment: CDR1 SGHTA and CDR2 FQGNSA. Trimming shortened V by 1 base and J by 7 bases, and 2 bases separated the two germline ends. CDR3 region: CASSLEQPQHF. CDR3 nucleotide sequence: TGTGCCAGCAGCTTAGAACAGCCCCAGCATTTT.

The chain joins TRBV18 to TRBJ2-2; no clear D. This CDR3 has 14 residues. Per germline, CDR1 KGHSH and CDR2 LQKENI. V was pared by 4 bases and J by 4 bases, with 10 bases between. As DNA, the CDR3 is TGTGCCAGCTCACAAGACATCGGCACCGGGGAGCTGTTTTTT. Residues: CASSQDIGTGELFF.

V gene TRBV5-1 combines with J gene TRBJ2-3; D is uncertain. This CDR3 is 14 amino acids long. V was cut by 6 bases and J by 4 bases, with 15 bases left in between. The V gene's germline CDR1 is SGHRS and CDR2 YFSETQ. CDR3 coding DNA: TGCGCCAGCATCCTGGACCTTGCTGCAGATACGCAGTATTTT. It specifies CASILDLAADTQYF.

V is TRBV11-2 and J is TRBJ2-5; no reliable D call. CDR3 length equals 12 residues. The V end was cut by 5 bases, the J end by 4 bases, with 8 bases between. Germline values: CDR1 SGHAT, CDR2 FQNNGV. CDR3 residues: CASSRVAETQYF. The CDR3 DNA is TGTGCCAGCAGCCGCGTCGCAGAGACCCAGTACTTC.

This rearrangement joins TRBV12-1 to TRBJ2-5; the listed D gene, TRBD2, was not tested against the DNA. TRBV12-1 is an annotated pseudogene. The CDR3 is 16 residues long. This chain's CDR3 is CASSFGALAGQETQYF. DNA of the CDR3: TGTGCCAGCAGCTTTGGGGCCTTAGCGGGTCAAGAGACCCAGTACTTC.

The V and J genes are TRBV7-2 and TRBJ2-4; 12 nucleotides line up with TRBD2. V dropped 0 bases and J dropped 0; count of bases not matched to a gene: 6. Germline V gene data show CDR1 as SGHTA and CDR2 as FQGNSA. CDR3 length equals 19 residues. The CDR3 protein is CASSLAASSGGAAKNIQYF. The CDR3 region has the DNA TGTGCCAGCAGCTTAGCGGCCTCTAGCGGGGGGGCAGCCAAAAACATTCAGTACTTC.

The genes are TRBV16 and TRBJ2-7; 11 bases match TRBD1. This CDR3 has 15 residues. Trimming cost V 2 bases and J 2 bases; bases outside gene matches: 2. Germline values: CDR1 KGHSY, CDR2 FQNENV. The CDR3 nucleotides read TGTGCCAGCAGCCAAGGACAGGGGGCAACCTACGAGCAGTACTTC. Translating it yields CASSQGQGATYEQYF.

This clone was detected only a few times. The gene calls are TRBV7-2 and TRBJ1-1; no clear D. The CDR3 spans 15 residues. V lost 1 base and J 1 base, leaving 10 bases between the germline ends. Germline V CDR1 and CDR2: SGHTA, FQGNSA. CDR3 in DNA: TGTGCCAGCAGCTTAGACGGTGCGGCGAACACTGAAGCTTTCTTT. This gives the protein CASSLDGAANTEAFF. The full variable domain, with the rest looked up from reference TRBV7-2 and TRBJ1-1, is GAGVSQSPSNKVTEKGKDVELRCDPISGHTALYWYRQSLGQGLEFLIYFQGNSAPDKSGLPSDRFSAERTGGSVSTLTIQRTQQEDSAVYLCASSLDGAANTEAFFGQGTRLTVV.

The rearrangement links TRBV30 to TRBJ2-3; D ambiguous. From germline, CDR1 is GTSNPN and CDR2 SVGIG (reference sequence). V was shortened by 0 bases and J by 4 bases, with 8 bases between the two germline ends. The CDR3 totals 13 residues. The CDR3 loop reads CAWSVSGADTQYF. The CDR3 nucleotides read TGTGCCTGGAGTGTATCAGGTGCAGATACGCAGTATTTT.

The chain combines TRBV2 with TRBJ2-3, with D tentatively TRBD2 (7 bases). CDR3 length equals 17 residues. V gave up 0 bases and J gave up 0 bases, with 13 bases separating them. The germline gives CDR1 SNHLY, CDR2 FYNNEI. CDR3 amino acids: CASSEARGHSSTDTQYF. Written as DNA, the CDR3 is TGTGCCAGCAGTGAAGCGCGGGGGCACTCTAGCACAGATACGCAGTATTTT.

In nucleotides, the CDR3 is TGCAGCGTTGGACAGGGAGGTAACTATGGCTACACCTTC. Amino acids: CSVGQGGNYGYTF. V gene TRBV29-1 combines with J gene TRBJ1-2; 7 nucleotides agree with TRBD1. The CDR3 has 13 residues. J lost 1 base, V lost 4 bases, and 3 bases had no gene match. Germline values: CDR1 SQVTM, CDR2 ANQGSEA.

This clone was seen a few times. The chain employs TRBV18 and TRBJ1-2; no clear D gene. Per the germline V gene, CDR1 is KGHSH and CDR2 is LQKENI. The CDR3 covers 16 residues. Trimming left V 6 bases short and J 1 base short, with 18 bases between. Here the CDR3 reads CASSPQADPLNYGYTF. In nucleotides, the CDR3 is TGTGCCAGCTCCCCCCAGGCAGACCCCCTTAACTATGGCTACACCTTC.

This chain links TRBV7-9 with TRBJ1-2, with unresolved D. The CDR3 has 14 residues. The ends were cut back, 5 bases at V and 5 bases at J, with 15 bases in the middle. CDR1 SEHNR and CDR2 FQNEAQ come from the germline V gene (reference sequence). The CDR3 protein is CASSPQNGGYGYTF. CDR3 coding DNA: TGTGCCAGCAGCCCCCAGAATGGCGGGTATGGCTACACCTTC.

This chain joins TRBV30 and TRBJ1-6; D perhaps matches TRBD1 (6 bases). V lost 5 bases and J lost 1, with 9 bases in between. CDR1 and CDR2 (germline): GTSNPN, SVGIG (reference sequence). The CDR3 spans 14 residues. The CDR3 here is CAWGGDSYNSPLHF. The CDR3 DNA is TGTGCCTGGGGGGGCGATTCCTATAATTCACCCCTCCACTTT.

The genes are TRBV11-1 and TRBJ2-7, with D perhaps matching TRBD1 (5 bases). The CDR3 has 15 residues. Germline loops: CDR1 SGHAT, CDR2 FQDESV (reference sequence). Trimming cost V 0 bases and J 0 bases, with 9 bases left between them. CDR3 residues: CASSLAHRSSYEQYF. The CDR3 DNA reads TGTGCCAGCAGCTTAGCTCACAGGAGCTCCTACGAGCAGTACTTC.

The rearrangement joins TRBV19 to TRBJ1-1; the D is unclear. CDR3 length: 16 residues. V was trimmed by 1 base and J by 1 base, leaving 13 bases between them. Per germline, CDR1 LNHDA and CDR2 SQIVND (reference sequence). This chain's CDR3 is CASSIGWRGRNTEAFF. CDR3 coding DNA: TGTGCCAGTAGTATAGGATGGAGAGGACGGAACACTGAAGCTTTCTTT.

Here the CDR3 DNA reads TGTGCCAGCAGCCTAGGACTAGCGGTATACAATGAGCAGTTCTTC. Its protein product is CASSLGLAVYNEQFF. The rearrangement uses TRBV7-2 and TRBJ2-1, with 10 bases aligning to TRBD2. J gave up 4 bases and V 5 bases, and 5 bases lay outside the gene matches. Germline V lookup: CDR1 SGHTA, CDR2 FQGNSA. CDR3 length: 15 amino acids.

The count of this clone is one. The J gene is TRBJ1-3, the V gene TRBV19; tentatively, D is TRBD1 (5 bases). The CDR3 has 16 residues. Germline V gives CDR1 LNHDA, CDR2 SQIVND (reference sequence). Trimming took 6 bases from V and 1 from J, leaving 16 bases between them. The CDR3 loop reads CASRRTTGSSGNTIYF. The CDR3 coding sequence is TGTGCCAGTAGGAGGACTACAGGTTCGTCTGGAAACACCATATATTTT. The variable domain in full, with the rest retrieved from reference TRBV19 and TRBJ1-3, is DGGITQSPKYLFRKEGQNVTLSCEQNLNHDAMYWYRQDPGQGLRLIYYSQIVNDFQKGDIAEGYSVSREKKESFPLTVTSAQKNPTAFYLCASRRTTGSSGNTIYFGEGSWLTVV.

V is TRBV7-6 and J is TRBJ2-2; 10 bases align to TRBD2. Losses at the gene ends were 4 bases for V and 7 bases for J; bases not matched to a gene: 6. Looked up from germline, CDR1 is SGHVS and CDR2 is FNYEAQ. This CDR3 is built from 15 residues. CDR3 sequence reads: CASSSSGRTDGELFF. CDR3 nucleotides: TGTGCCAGCAGCTCTAGCGGGAGAACTGACGGGGAGCTGTTTTTT.

This clone has a single count. This chain joins TRBV3-1 (or the pseudogene TRBV3-2) and TRBJ2-5; 11 nucleotides align to TRBD2. This CDR3 region has 15 residues. Losses at the gene ends were 2 bases for V and 3 bases for J; bases not matched to a gene: 2. Per germline, CDR1 LGHDT and CDR2 YNNKEL (reference sequence). CDR3 in amino acids: CASSQTGLAEETQYF. CDR3 coding DNA: TGTGCCAGCAGCCAAACGGGACTAGCGGAAGAGACCCAGTACTTC.